Below, 6 T cell receptor beta chains from the same sample are listed, as sequenced in a study of T cell changes during pregnancy in multiple sclerosis. Here immunoSEQ multiplex PCR was the method, and the copy in TCRdb shows in-frame clones only, minus some. The sample lists around 92,000 clones, roughly 93% seen once, with roughly 2.2% in the top ten. This material consisted of peripheral blood, taken in the third trimester of pregnancy. The receptors derive from a female donor with multiple sclerosis, enrolled in a pregnancy study.

This rearrangement joins TRBV28 to TRBJ2-7, with no clear D. CDR3 length: 11 amino acids. Germline-derived CDR1 and CDR2 are MDHEN and SYDVKM. The V end lost 6 bases, the J end lost 1 base, and 4 bases lay between the germline ends. The CDR3 DNA is TGTGCCAGCAGGCTATCCTACGAGCAGTACTTC. Translated: CASRLSYEQYF. Complete variable domain (other parts from reference TRBV28 and TRBJ2-7): DVKVTQSSRYLVKRTGEKVFLECVQDMDHENMFWYRQDPGLGLRLIYFSYDVKMKEKGDIPEGYSVSREKKERFSLILESASTNQTSMYLCASRLSYEQYFGPGTRLTVT.

The sample holds one count of this clone. The chain carries TRBV19 and TRBJ2-3; TRBD2 matches 14 bases. The trim removed 4 bases at V and 2 bases at J, leaving 8 bases unmatched. The CDR3 length is 18 residues. Germline CDR1 LNHDA, CDR2 SQIVND (reference sequence). The CDR3 nucleotides read TGTGCCAGTAGTACGGGGACTAGCGGGAGTAGGTTCACAGATACGCAGTATTTT. This gives the protein CASSTGTSGSRFTDTQYF.

The chain has TRBV28 and TRBJ2-7, with a weak D call TRBD1 (6 bases). CDR1 and CDR2 from the germline V gene are MDHEN and SYDVKM. The CDR3 covers 14 residues. The V end lost 3 bases, the J end lost 1 base, and 10 bases lay between the germline ends. CDR3 in amino acids: CASSLTGGSYEQYF. The CDR3 coding sequence is TGTGCCAGCAGTTTGACAGGCGGATCCTACGAGCAGTACTTC.

V is TRBV25-1 and J is TRBJ2-1; perhaps TRBD2 as D (5 bases). The germline V gene has CDR1 MGHDK and CDR2 SYGVNS. The CDR3 length is 16 residues. Trimming took 4 bases from V and 10 from J, leaving 23 bases between them. The CDR3 nucleotides read TGTGCCAGCAGTGTAGAACGGGGAAATACACTCCCGGAGCAGTTCTTC. Translated, it gives CASSVERGNTLPEQFF.

The CDR3 reads CASSIGQGGLETQYF. CDR3 bases: TGTGCCAGTAGTATCGGACAGGGCGGACTGGAGACCCAGTACTTC. The genes are TRBV19 and TRBJ2-5; 8 positions agree with TRBD1. CDR3 size: 15 residues. J gave up 5 bases and V 3 bases, and 8 bases lay outside the gene matches. In germline, CDR1 is LNHDA, CDR2 SQIVND (reference sequence). Full variable domain (outside the CDR3, taken from reference TRBV19 and TRBJ2-5): DGGITQSPKYLFRKEGQNVTLSCEQNLNHDAMYWYRQDPGQGLRLIYYSQIVNDFQKGDIAEGYSVSREKKESFPLTVTSAQKNPTAFYLCASSIGQGGLETQYFGPGTRLLVL.

This clone was seen once. This chain links TRBV11-2 with TRBJ1-1, with D possibly matching TRBD1 (5 bases). Per germline, CDR1 SGHAT and CDR2 FQNNGV. V gave up 3 bases and J gave up 11 bases, with 13 bases separating them. CDR3 length: 12 amino acids. The CDR3 DNA sequence: TGTGCCAGCAGCTTGGGCGGGGGGTTTGCTTTCTTT. It yields the protein CASSLGGGFAFF.